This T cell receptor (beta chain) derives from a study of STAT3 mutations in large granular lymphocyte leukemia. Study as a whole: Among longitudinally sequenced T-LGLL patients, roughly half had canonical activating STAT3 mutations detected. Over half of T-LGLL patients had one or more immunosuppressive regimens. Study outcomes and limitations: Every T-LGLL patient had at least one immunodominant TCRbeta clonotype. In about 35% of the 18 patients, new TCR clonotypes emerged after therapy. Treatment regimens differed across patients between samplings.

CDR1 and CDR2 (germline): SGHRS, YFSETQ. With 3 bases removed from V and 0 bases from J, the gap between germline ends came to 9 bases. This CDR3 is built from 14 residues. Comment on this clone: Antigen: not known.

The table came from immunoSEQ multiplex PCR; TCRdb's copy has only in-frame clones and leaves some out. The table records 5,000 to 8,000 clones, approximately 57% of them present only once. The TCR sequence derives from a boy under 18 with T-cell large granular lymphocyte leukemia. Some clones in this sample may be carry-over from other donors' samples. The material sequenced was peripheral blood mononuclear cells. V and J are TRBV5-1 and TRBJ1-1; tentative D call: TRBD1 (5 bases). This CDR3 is CASSWGGMNTEAFF. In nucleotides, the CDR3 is TGCGCCAGCAGCTGGGGCGGCATGAACACTGAAGCTTTCTTT.